The T cell receptor (beta chain) under discussion was sequenced for a study of blood T cell dynamics during melanoma immunotherapy. The time point: pre-treatment baseline. Apart from two fast progressors, RECIST 1.1 response was judged 12 weeks post-infusion. This table comes from immunoSEQ multiplex PCR, and its TCRdb copy is limited to in-frame clones, with some not included. This repertoire shows 16,000 or so clones, roughly 92% found once; its top ten account for around 1.9%. Trimming took off 0 bases at V and 15 bases at J, with 12 bases between the two ends. The CDR3 runs to 11 residues. Germline CDR1 SQVTM, CDR2 ANQGSEA.

The source material was blood, sampled from a patient treated with checkpoint blockade. The chain uses TRBV29-1 and TRBJ2-1; tentative D call: TRBD2 (6 bases). This TCR was recovered from a human donor with melanoma. The CDR3 nucleotides are TGCAGCGTTGAAGACCCGGGACTCACGTTCTTC. It codes for CSVEDPGLTFF.